These 15 T cell receptor beta chains came from one sample sequenced in a study of spatial heterogeneity in lung cancer. General study results and limits: Tracking of tumor mutation counts was seen in expanded intratumoral alpha and beta TCR counts.

One entry per CDR3 protein, called by TCRdb with MiXCR from the 5' RACE reads. The sample holds 14,000 or so distinct CDR3 sequences, about 4.8% seen once. The antigens of these receptors remain unknown. Documented time point: sample taken at primary tumor resection. Material: lung tumor tissue, obtained at surgery. These receptors all come from a female donor with early-stage non-small cell lung cancer.

There are many counts of this clonotype. This beta chain is off target for a library built for alpha chains, so its abundance means little. The chain has TRBV20-1 and TRBJ2-1; D unresolved. This CDR3 is 10 amino acids long. The germline V gene encodes CDR1 DFQATT and CDR2 SNEGSKA (reference sequence). V was pared by 5 bases and J by 9 bases, with 8 bases between. The CDR3 region is CSAPDGEQFF. The CDR3 bases are TGCAGTGCTCCCGACGGTGAGCAGTTCTTC.

In this sample, this clonotype turned up many times. This beta chain is a stray sequence in a library constructed for alpha chains; its clone size is not meaningful. This chain connects TRBV6-5 to TRBJ2-5; perhaps D is TRBD1 or TRBD2 (6 bases each). Between the trimmed V and J ends, which lost 0 bases and 5 bases, there was a span of 19 bases. Germline V gene sequence: CDR1 MNHEY, CDR2 SVGAGI. The CDR3 has 17 residues. DNA of the CDR3: TGTGCCAGCAGTTACTCGAGTTCAAGGGGGGCAGGGGAGACCCAGTACTTC. Protein: CASSYSSSRGAGETQYF.

This clonotype came up many times. This beta chain turned up in a library designed for alpha chains; as an off-target read, its abundance says little. The chain joins TRBV18 to TRBJ1-4; maybe TRBD1 (5 bases). Germline CDR1 is KGHSH and CDR2 is LQKENI. The V end was cut by 3 bases, the J end by 3 bases, with 8 bases between. This CDR3 contains 14 residues. DNA for the CDR3: TGTGCCAGCTCACCTCAGACAGCTAATGAAAAACTGTTTTTT. Translating gives CASSPQTANEKLFF.

This clonotype has at least ten counts. This beta chain was picked up by a library intended for alpha chains and is off target, so its count carries little meaning. This chain connects TRBV20-1 to TRBJ2-7; no reliable D call. CDR1 is DFQATT and CDR2 is SNEGSKA in the germline V gene (reference sequence). V lost 1 base and J lost 0, with 10 bases in between. This CDR3 has 14 amino acids. The CDR3 DNA is TGCAGTGCTAGAGCCCACGGCCGCTCCTACGAGCAGTACTTC. The encoded protein is CSARAHGRSYEQYF.

This clonotype appeared many times. This beta chain is a stray sequence in a library constructed for alpha chains; its clone size is not meaningful. This chain joins TRBV5-4 and TRBJ2-6; D unresolved. Trimming took off 9 bases at V and 0 bases at J, with 10 bases between the two ends. The CDR3 loop spans 14 amino acids. The germline CDR1 and CDR2 sequences are SGHNT and YYREEE (reference sequence). The chain's CDR3 is CATRKASGANVLTF. The DNA of the CDR3 is TGTGCCACACGAAAGGCCTCTGGGGCCAACGTCCTGACTTTC. Complete variable domain (other parts from reference TRBV5-4 and TRBJ2-6): ETGVTQSPTHLIKTRGQQVTLRCSSQSGHNTVSWYQQALGQGPQFIFQYYREEENGRGNFPPRFSGLQFPNYSSELNVNALELDDSALYLCATRKASGANVLTFGAGSRLTVL.

This clonotype has at least ten counts. Little can be read into the size of this beta chain, an off-target read in a library designed for alpha chains. V gene TRBV28 combines with J gene TRBJ1-6; D perhaps matches TRBD1 (5 bases). Germline values: CDR1 MDHEN, CDR2 SYDVKM. With 5 bases removed from V and 14 bases from J, the gap between germline ends came to 19 bases. The CDR3 runs to 14 residues. CDR3 sequence reads: CASSGGTDYGALHF. Written as DNA, the CDR3 is TGTGCCAGCAGTGGGGGGACTGATTATGGAGCCCTCCACTTT.

This clonotype came up many times. For a library built for alpha chains, this beta chain is a stray read; little rests on its size. V gene TRBV20-1 combines with J gene TRBJ1-3, with D tentatively TRBD1 (5 bases). Germline-derived CDR1 and CDR2 are DFQATT and SNEGSKA (reference sequence). The length of the CDR3 is 14 residues. V shed 3 bases and J shed 0 bases, with 9 bases lying between them. The CDR3 loop is CSASEGPSGNTIYF. In nucleotides, the CDR3 is TGCAGTGCTAGTGAGGGGCCCTCTGGAAACACCATATATTTT.

This clonotype came up many times. A library prepared for alpha chains yielded this beta chain as an off-target read; its size is of little meaning. DNA for the CDR3: TGTGCCAGCAGCCTACGACAAAGCACTGAAGCTTTCTTT. The encoded protein is CASSLRQSTEAFF. This chain joins TRBV7-2 and TRBJ1-1; D not resolved. Deletions cut 5 bases from V and 4 bases from J, with 11 bases between. Per germline, CDR1 SGHTA and CDR2 FQGNSA. CDR3 length equals 13 residues.

This clonotype has ten or more counts. In a library made to pick up alpha chains, this beta chain is a stray read with a size that means little. This sequence joins TRBV10-3 and TRBJ1-1, with D uncertain. V was cut by 8 bases and J by 1 base, with 5 bases left in between. The CDR3 is 11 amino acids. The germline V gene encodes CDR1 ENHRY and CDR2 SYGVKD. CDR3: CAIRQNTEAFF. CDR3 coding DNA: TGTGCCATCCGGCAGAACACTGAAGCTTTCTTT.

This clonotype was recorded at least ten times. Since the library was made to target alpha chains, this beta chain is a stray read and its abundance is not meaningful. The chain has TRBV2 and TRBJ2-3; 10 bases line up with TRBD2. The length of the CDR3 is 16 residues. Trimming took 4 bases from V and 1 from J; bases not matched to a gene: 5. The V gene's germline CDR1 is SNHLY and CDR2 FYNNEI. The CDR3 nucleotides are TGTGCCAGCAGTGCTCCTCTAGCGGGAGGCACAGATACGCAGTATTTT. Protein sequence: CASSAPLAGGTDTQYF.

The table lists this clonotype with many counts. Found in a library prepared for alpha chains, this beta chain is an off-target read, and its abundance has little meaning. The V and J genes are TRBV18 and TRBJ1-1; perhaps TRBD1 as D (6 bases). The V gene's germline CDR1 is KGHSH and CDR2 LQKENI. The CDR3 runs to 15 residues. Trimming left V 3 bases short and J 5 bases short, with 16 bases between. CDR3 coding DNA: TGTGCCAGCTCACCCACCGACAGGCCCGGGACTGAAGCTTTCTTT. Amino acid sequence: CASSPTDRPGTEAFF.

This clonotype was seen at least ten times. This beta chain appears as a stray read in a library generated for alpha chains; its size is not informative. The chain couples TRBV12-3 or TRBV12-4 to TRBJ1-6; the D is unclear. The CDR3 has 14 residues. Deletions cut 2 bases from V and 8 bases from J, with 10 bases between. CDR3 nucleotides: TGTGCCAGCAGTTTAACGGCCTCTGATTCACCCCTCCACTTT. Encoded protein: CASSLTASDSPLHF.

This clonotype was counted many times. Little can be read into the size of this beta chain, an off-target read in a library designed for alpha chains. The chain recombines TRBV7-9 with TRBJ2-3; D may be TRBD1 or TRBD2 (5 bases each). The germline V gene encodes CDR1 SEHNR and CDR2 FQNEAQ (reference sequence). V dropped 5 bases and J dropped 1 base, with 7 bases sitting between them. The CDR3 extends over 13 amino acids. The CDR3 loop reads CASSTGRTDTQYF. CDR3 sequence (DNA): TGTGCCAGCAGCACGGGACGCACAGATACGCAGTATTTT. Supplemented by reference TRBV7-9 and TRBJ2-3, the full variable domain reads DTGVSQNPRHKITKRGQNVTFRCDPISEHNRLYWYRQTLGQGPEFLTYFQNEAQLEKSRLLSDRFSAERPKGSFSTLEIQRTEQGDSAMYLCASSTGRTDTQYFGPGTRLTVL.

This clonotype appeared a few times. This beta chain was picked up by a library intended for alpha chains and is off target, so its count carries little meaning. V usage is TRBV5-1 and J usage is TRBJ2-5, with 15 nucleotides matching TRBD2. The CDR3 length is 17 residues. V shed 0 bases and J 5 bases; nucleotides not matched to a gene: 5. Germline CDR1 is SGHRS and CDR2 is YFSETQ. The CDR3 DNA reads TGCGCCAGCAGCTTGGGGACTAGCGGGGGGGCCTCGGAGACCCAGTACTTC. It codes for CASSLGTSGGASETQYF.

This clonotype was found many times. With the library built for alpha chains, this beta chain is off target and its frequency is not meaningful. The genes are TRBV7-2 and TRBJ2-5, with 8 bases lining up with TRBD2. CDR1 is SGHTA, CDR2 FQGNSA, per germline. This CDR3 is built from 13 residues. The junction had 2 bases not matched to a gene; V was cut back by 7 bases and J by 1 base. CDR3 bases: TGTGCCAGCACGCGGGGGGTCCAAGAGACCCAGTACTTC. Amino acid sequence: CASTRGVQETQYF.